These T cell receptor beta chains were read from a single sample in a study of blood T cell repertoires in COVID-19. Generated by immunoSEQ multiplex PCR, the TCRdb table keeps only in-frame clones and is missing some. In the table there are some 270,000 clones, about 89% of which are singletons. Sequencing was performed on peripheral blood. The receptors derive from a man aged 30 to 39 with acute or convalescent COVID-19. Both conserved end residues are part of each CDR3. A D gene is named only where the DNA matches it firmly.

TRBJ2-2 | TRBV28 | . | CASSTSGGLGELFF
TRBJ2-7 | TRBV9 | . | CASSVGIGQPPYEQYF
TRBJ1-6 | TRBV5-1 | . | CASSLDRNSPLHF
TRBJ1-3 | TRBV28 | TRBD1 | CASSLQGASGNTIYF
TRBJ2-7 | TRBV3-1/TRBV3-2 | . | CASSQWTLPYEQYF
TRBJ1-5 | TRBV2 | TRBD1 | CASSVGRGEQPQHF
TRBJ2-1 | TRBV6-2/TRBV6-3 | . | CASSYNDGGPGNEQFF
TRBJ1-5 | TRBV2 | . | CASSESSGSNQPQHF
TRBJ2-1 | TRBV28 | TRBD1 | CASSKPQGANEQFF
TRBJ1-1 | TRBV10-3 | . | CAISDWLSIEAFF
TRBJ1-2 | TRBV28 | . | CASRRRAAYYTF
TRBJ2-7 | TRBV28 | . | CASSSVGPIYEQYF
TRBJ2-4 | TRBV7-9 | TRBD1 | CASSPRGGSGNIQYF
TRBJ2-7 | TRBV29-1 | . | CSALSGGAGKRAREQYF
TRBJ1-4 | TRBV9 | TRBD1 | CASSVAPLGTGTEKLFF
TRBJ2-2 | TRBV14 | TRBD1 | CASNLQGAHTGELFF
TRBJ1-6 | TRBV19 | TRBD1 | CASTDERFGQDNSPLHF
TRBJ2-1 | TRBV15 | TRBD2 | CATSRAGGSSYNEQFF
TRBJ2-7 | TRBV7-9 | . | CASSTQGRNYEQYF
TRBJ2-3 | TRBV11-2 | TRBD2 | CASSLAGSDTQYF
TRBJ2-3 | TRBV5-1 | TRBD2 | CASSAGTSGGPTDTQYF
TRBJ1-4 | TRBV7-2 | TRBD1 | CASSPDRGLEKLFF
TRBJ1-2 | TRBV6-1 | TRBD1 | CASTGQGSGYTF
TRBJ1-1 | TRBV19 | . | CASSTKSLRARTEAFF
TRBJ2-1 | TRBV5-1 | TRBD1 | CASSLTTGTANNEQFF
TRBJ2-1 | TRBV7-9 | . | CASSSSSGEQFF
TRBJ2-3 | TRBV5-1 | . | CASSTRSGPLAQYF
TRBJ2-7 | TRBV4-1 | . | CASSQVGTRSSYEQYF
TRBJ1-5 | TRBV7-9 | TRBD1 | CASSLGGQKTPQHF
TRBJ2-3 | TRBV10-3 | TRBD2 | CAISVFLAGTTDTQYF
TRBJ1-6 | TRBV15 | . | CATESRPYNSPLHF
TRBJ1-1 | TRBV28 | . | CASSLYGRATEAFF
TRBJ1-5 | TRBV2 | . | CASKGQSPQPQHF
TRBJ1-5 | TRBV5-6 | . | CASSQTFGGGQPQHF
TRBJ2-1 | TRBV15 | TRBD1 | CATSRDPDREAKNEQFF
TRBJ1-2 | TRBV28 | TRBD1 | CASTQGGGFNYGYTF
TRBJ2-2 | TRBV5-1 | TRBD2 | CASSAAGLEDAGELFF
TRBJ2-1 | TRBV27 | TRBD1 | CASRLDRGSYNEQFF
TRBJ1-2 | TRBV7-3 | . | CASSPGGDYGYTF
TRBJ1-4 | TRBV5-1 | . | CASSREANEKLFF
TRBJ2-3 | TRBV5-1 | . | CASSFRLVGLTDTQYF
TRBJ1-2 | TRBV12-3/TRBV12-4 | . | CASSLIQGGYTF